What follows are 32 T cell receptor beta chains derived from one specimen sequenced in a study of early T cells in non-severe SARS-CoV-2 infection. MiXCR, run by TCRdb on the 5' RACE reads, gives a single entry per CDR3 protein. Among 65,000 to 80,000 distinct CDR3 sequences listed, approximately 13% were seen once. The sample consisted of whole blood. These receptor sequences come from an adult who was a healthcare worker with PCR-confirmed SARS-CoV-2 infection or an uninfected control (not recorded which).

This clonotype was seen a few times. The chain couples TRBV28 to TRBJ1-5; 7 bases map to TRBD1. The CDR3 covers 13 residues. With 6 bases clipped from V and 4 bases from J, the junction kept 3 bases outside the gene matches. Germline assignment: CDR1 MDHEN and CDR2 SYDVKM. As DNA, the CDR3 is TGTGCCAGCAGGTCAGGGGGAAATCAGCCCCAGCATTTT. It specifies CASRSGGNQPQHF.

This clonotype was observed a handful of times. V usage is TRBV20-1 and J usage is TRBJ2-5; the match to TRBD1 covers 7 bases. Germline loops: CDR1 DFQATT, CDR2 SNEGSKA (reference sequence). The CDR3 extends over 13 amino acids. Germline trimming cut 5 bases from V and 4 bases from J; bases unmatched to any gene: 7. The CDR3 sequence is CSAETGRVETQYF. The CDR3 DNA follows: TGCAGTGCTGAGACAGGGCGGGTAGAGACCCAGTACTTC.

Many counts were recorded for this clonotype. The V and J genes are TRBV3-1 and TRBJ1-2; TRBD1 might be the D (5 bases). Trimming stripped 4 bases from V and 8 bases from J, with 17 bases between. Germline CDR1 and CDR2: LGHDT and YNNKEL (reference sequence). The CDR3 length is 14 residues. Written as DNA, the CDR3 is TGTGCCAGCAGCCGACAGACAACCCAAAGGGGCTACACCTTC. Translated: CASSRQTTQRGYTF.

The table lists this clonotype with a few counts. The CDR3 coding sequence is TGTGCCACCAAGCGGGTCTACGAGCAGTACTTC. This sequence encodes CATKRVYEQYF. V gene TRBV28 combines with J gene TRBJ2-7, with a possible D match to TRBD2 (6 bases). Per germline, CDR1 MDHEN and CDR2 SYDVKM. The CDR3 contains 11 residues. V lost 10 bases to trimming and J lost 3 bases, with 10 bases between them.

The V gene is TRBV4-1, the J gene TRBJ2-3, with no clear D. Trimming took 2 bases from V and 0 from J, leaving 6 bases between them. The CDR3 contains 14 residues. Looked up from germline, CDR1 is MGHRA and CDR2 is YSYEKL. Here the CDR3 reads CASSQLISTDTQYF. Written as DNA, the CDR3 is TGCGCCAGCAGCCAACTGATCAGCACAGATACGCAGTATTTT.

This clonotype occurred many times. The gene calls are TRBV12-3 or TRBV12-4 and TRBJ2-7; unclear D gene. The V end lost 3 bases, the J end lost 1 base, and 10 bases lay between the germline ends. The CDR3 covers 14 residues. CDR3 in amino acids: CASSFPTESYEQYF. The CDR3, as DNA: TGTGCCAGCAGTTTTCCGACCGAATCCTACGAGCAGTACTTC.

The sample holds a few counts of this clonotype. The chain combines TRBV20-1 with TRBJ2-7; 7 nucleotides align to TRBD1. J lost 3 bases, V lost 5 bases, and 7 bases had no gene match. The germline CDR1 and CDR2 sequences are DFQATT and SNEGSKA (reference sequence). The CDR3 runs to 13 residues. The CDR3 here is CSAAGTADYEQYF. The CDR3 DNA reads TGCAGTGCTGCCGGGACAGCCGACTACGAGCAGTACTTC.

This clonotype was counted a few times. The V and J genes are TRBV20-1 and TRBJ2-7, with TRBD2 identical over 11 bases. V was clipped by 6 bases and J by 5 bases; unmatched bases: 9. The CDR3 sequence is 14 residues long. The germline gives CDR1 DFQATT, CDR2 SNEGSKA (reference sequence). The DNA of the CDR3 is TGCAGTGCCATTTTTAGCGGGGGGGCCCACGAGCAGTACTTC. This encodes CSAIFSGGAHEQYF.

This clonotype was observed at least ten times. The chain employs TRBV27 and TRBJ1-1; 10 bases agree with TRBD1. V gave up 6 bases and J gave up 7 bases; unmatched junction bases: 5. Germline V gene data show CDR1 as MNHEY and CDR2 as SMNVEV (reference sequence). CDR3 length: 13 residues. CDR3 region: CASRPTGGIEAFF. CDR3 in DNA: TGTGCCAGCAGGCCGACAGGGGGCATTGAAGCTTTCTTT.

This clonotype was picked up a small number of times. The chain recombines TRBV9 with TRBJ2-3, with D unresolved. The V gene's germline CDR1 is SGDLS and CDR2 YYNGEE. Deletions cut 0 bases from V and 1 base from J, with 15 bases between. The CDR3 runs 17 residues. The CDR3 is CASSVGPSPVGTDTQYF. CDR3 nucleotide sequence: TGTGCCAGCAGCGTAGGACCTTCCCCAGTAGGCACAGATACGCAGTATTTT.

This clonotype occurred many times. The chain is built from TRBV6-5 and TRBJ2-7; D not certain. From germline, CDR1 is MNHEY and CDR2 SVGAGI. V dropped 2 bases and J dropped 3 bases, with 14 bases sitting between them. This CDR3 has 15 residues. The CDR3 DNA sequence: TGTGCCAGCAGTTACGGGCCAACTCTAAACTACGAGCAGTACTTC. Amino acid sequence: CASSYGPTLNYEQYF.

This clonotype was found many times. J is TRBJ2-7 and V is TRBV6-5, with D perhaps matching TRBD1 (5 bases). Trimming took 10 bases from V and 6 from J, leaving 22 bases between them. Germline V CDR1 and CDR2: MNHEY, SVGAGI. This CDR3 is 14 amino acids long. The CDR3, as DNA: TGTGCCACTCTTCGACAGTACGCCTTGCTCGAGCAGTACTTC. It yields the protein CATLRQYALLEQYF.

The CDR3: CASTQSPGVGDTQYF. Here the CDR3 DNA reads TGTGCCAGCACCCAAAGTCCCGGGGTGGGAGATACGCAGTATTTT. The chain employs TRBV7-9 and TRBJ2-3, with D perhaps TRBD2 (5 bases). V lost 7 bases and J lost 5, with 19 bases in between. The germline V gene has CDR1 SEHNR and CDR2 FQNEAQ (reference sequence). The CDR3 consists of 15 residues.

The sample holds many counts of this clonotype. The V gene is TRBV21-1, the J gene TRBJ1-1. TRBV21-1 is flagged as a pseudogene. The CDR3 extends over 13 amino acids. The CDR3 region has the DNA TGTGCCCGCCGAAGTCCCAGGATCACTGAAGCTTTCTTT. The encoded protein is CARRSPRITEAFF.

This clonotype has only a few counts. Mismatch with germline at one junction end may stem from a read error. The chain carries TRBV12-3 or TRBV12-4 and TRBJ1-1; D is perhaps TRBD1 (5 bases). The CDR3 runs to 15 residues. CDR3 residues: CASREEGRPNTEAFF. The CDR3 DNA sequence: TGTGCCAGCAGGGAAGAGGGACGACCGAACACCGAAGCTTTCTTT.

J is TRBJ2-5 and V is TRBV29-1; TRBD1 is a possible D gene (6 bases). The germline V gene has CDR1 SQVTM and CDR2 ANQGSEA. The CDR3 extends over 13 amino acids. With 2 bases removed from V and 4 bases from J, the gap between germline ends came to 11 bases. CDR3 residues: CSVEPSRGETQYF. The CDR3 coding sequence is TGCAGCGTTGAACCGTCCAGGGGAGAGACCCAGTACTTC.

This clonotype came up many times. The chain carries TRBV18 and TRBJ2-7; TRBD1 matches at 10 bases. Germline values: CDR1 KGHSH, CDR2 LQKENI. Germline trimming cut 2 bases from V and 5 bases from J; bases unmatched to any gene: 3. This CDR3 is 14 amino acids long. CDR3 sequence reads: CASSPGTGADEQYF. The DNA of the CDR3 is TGTGCCAGCTCACCAGGGACAGGGGCCGACGAGCAGTACTTC.

This clonotype appeared a few times. V gene TRBV6-5 combines with J gene TRBJ2-5; 8 bases match TRBD2. The CDR3 covers 16 residues. With V trimmed by 6 bases and J by 5 bases, 14 bases remained unmatched. CDR1 is MNHEY, CDR2 SVGAGI, per germline. In DNA, the CDR3 is TGTGCCAGCAGACCAGCAAGCGGGAGCAGGGGCGAGACCCAGTACTTC. It yields the protein CASRPASGSRGETQYF.

V and J are TRBV20-1 and TRBJ1-2; TRBD1 matches 8 bases. Germline-derived CDR1 and CDR2 are DFQATT and SNEGSKA (reference sequence). Trimming at V came to 0 bases and at J to 5 bases, leaving 8 bases not matched to a gene. This CDR3 comprises 15 residues. The chain's CDR3 is CSARDQQGEGYGYTF. The CDR3 DNA reads TGCAGTGCTAGAGATCAACAGGGGGAAGGGTATGGCTACACCTTC.

This clonotype was seen only a few times. The V gene is TRBV20-1, the J gene TRBJ2-1; 7 bases align to TRBD2. The V and J ends lost 1 base and 3 bases, in that order; junction bases with no gene match: 6. The CDR3 loop spans 15 amino acids. Germline-derived CDR1 and CDR2 are DFQATT and SNEGSKA (reference sequence). The CDR3 sequence: CSARAERDVYNEQFF. The CDR3 DNA sequence: TGCAGTGCTAGAGCAGAGCGGGACGTCTACAATGAGCAGTTCTTC.

This clonotype was seen repeatedly, ten times or more. This chain connects TRBV3-1 to TRBJ2-3; 8 bases line up with TRBD2. From germline, CDR1 is LGHDT and CDR2 YNNKEL (reference sequence). V lost 9 bases and J lost 0; bases outside the gene matches: 5. This CDR3 region has 14 residues. The CDR3 DNA sequence: TGTGCCAGTGCACTAGCGGTTAGCACAGATACGCAGTATTTT. Translating gives CASALAVSTDTQYF.

This clonotype was counted a single time. The chain employs TRBV12-3 or TRBV12-4 and TRBJ1-6; 7 nucleotides align to TRBD1. Trimming took 5 bases from V and 11 from J; bases not matched to a gene: 3. This CDR3 is 12 amino acids long. DNA of the CDR3: TGTGCCAGCAGTGAGGGGGCGGCACCCCTCCACTTT. Translated, it gives CASSEGAAPLHF.

The chain recombines TRBV28 with TRBJ2-5; TRBD2 matches 7 bases. The germline CDR1 and CDR2 sequences are MDHEN and SYDVKM. J lost 4 bases, V lost 7 bases, and 6 bases had no gene match. The CDR3 has 13 residues. The CDR3 DNA reads as TGTGCCAGCACCCCTGGGGGGGTAGAGACCCAGTACTTC. As protein: CASTPGGVETQYF.

This clonotype has only a few counts. The chain recombines TRBV24-1 with TRBJ2-1, with D possibly TRBD2 on 5 matching bases. CDR3 length equals 13 residues. The V and J ends lost 4 bases and 9 bases respectively, with 12 bases between them. The germline gives CDR1 KGHDR, CDR2 SFDVKD. This chain's CDR3 is CATSDPSFSEQFF. Written as DNA, the CDR3 is TGTGCCACCAGTGACCCTAGCTTTAGTGAGCAGTTCTTC.

In its sample, this clonotype was seen a few times. The chain employs TRBV7-9 and TRBJ1-1; TRBD1 aligns across 7 bases. The germline gives CDR1 SEHNR, CDR2 FQNEAQ (reference sequence). The ends lost 7 bases at V and 7 bases at J; junction bases unmatched: 9. The CDR3 has 13 residues. CDR3 in DNA: TGTGCCAGCACCGTAGGACAGGACCTTGAAGCTTTCTTT. Its translation is CASTVGQDLEAFF. The full variable domain, with the rest looked up from reference TRBV7-9 and TRBJ1-1, is DTGVSQNPRHKITKRGQNVTFRCDPISEHNRLYWYRQTLGQGPEFLTYFQNEAQLEKSRLLSDRFSAERPKGSFSTLEIQRTEQGDSAMYLCASTVGQDLEAFFGQGTRLTVV.

This sequence joins TRBV14 and TRBJ2-1, with a weak D call TRBD2 (5 bases). This CDR3 spans 13 amino acids. Germline CDR1 reads SGHDN; CDR2 reads FVKESK. V lost 0 bases, J lost 8 bases, and 8 bases lay in between. CDR3 sequence (DNA): TGTGCCAGCAGCCAAGAGCCCGGGGATGAGCAGTTCTTC. Amino acid sequence: CASSQEPGDEQFF.

This clonotype has a handful of counts. The rearrangement uses TRBV20-1 and TRBJ1-5; TRBD1 agrees at 7 bases. The CDR3 totals 14 residues. The germline gives CDR1 DFQATT, CDR2 SNEGSKA (reference sequence). V dropped 5 bases and J dropped 2; count of bases not matched to a gene: 6. CDR3 loop: CSAPNRGRNQPQHF. The CDR3 DNA is TGCAGTGCTCCGAACAGGGGTCGCAATCAGCCCCAGCATTTT.

At least ten counts were recorded for this clonotype. The CDR3 here is CASSRTPYSNQPQHF. As DNA, the CDR3 is TGTGCCAGCAGTCGGACACCTTATAGCAATCAGCCCCAGCATTTT. The V gene is TRBV6-5, the J gene TRBJ1-5, with a tentative D call TRBD1 (5 bases). There are 15 residues in the CDR3. The V end lost 5 bases, the J end lost 0 bases, and 11 bases lay between the germline ends. CDR1 and CDR2 from the germline V gene are MNHEY and SVGAGI.

The rearrangement links TRBV7-2 to TRBJ1-1; D is unresolved. The germline V gene encodes CDR1 SGHTA and CDR2 FQGNSA. The CDR3 runs 12 residues. V was trimmed by 5 bases and J by 6 bases, leaving 10 bases between them. CDR3 region: CASSVSRAEAFF. Written as DNA, the CDR3 is TGTGCCAGCAGCGTGAGTCGTGCTGAAGCTTTCTTT.

This clonotype was detected a few times. The chain uses TRBV6-2 or TRBV6-3 and TRBJ1-1; D gene ambiguous. Trimming pared 2 bases from V and 4 bases from J, leaving 2 bases between. The CDR3 contains 11 residues. From germline, CDR1 is MNHEY and CDR2 SVGEGT. CDR3 DNA: TGTGCCAGCAGTTACCTCACTGAAGCTTTCTTT. The encoded protein is CASSYLTEAFF.

As regards this clonotype: One base away lies a much larger clone, so this may be a sequencing read error. The V and J genes are TRBV7-9 and TRBJ1-6, with unresolved D. Germline assignment: CDR1 SEHNR and CDR2 FQNEAQ (reference sequence). With 0 bases removed from V and 5 bases from J, the gap between germline ends came to 8 bases. The CDR3 covers 15 residues. In DNA form, the CDR3 reads TGTGCCAGCAGCTTAGCCCCCAGAAATAATTCACCCCTCCACTTT. Amino acid sequence: CASSLAPRNNSPLHF.

The chain couples TRBV6-1 to TRBJ2-1; D is perhaps TRBD1 (6 bases). This CDR3 spans 15 amino acids. Trimming left V 4 bases short and J 5 bases short, with 15 bases between. CDR1 MNHNS and CDR2 SASEGT come from the germline V gene. The CDR3 DNA follows: TGTGCCAGCAGTGGTGGCTTAGGGGGTCACAATGAGCAGTTCTTC. Translated, it gives CASSGGLGGHNEQFF.